The source of this TCR beta chain is a study of T cells in Graves' hyperthyroidism and ophthalmopathy. Study background: Peripheral blood samples were taken at initial diagnosis, prior to any treatment.

General observations from the study: Most clonotypes that expanded in the thyroid above 0.001 also showed up in blood.

Germline V gene sequence: CDR1 MNHNS, CDR2 SASEGT. The CDR3 consists of 13 residues. With 6 bases removed from V and 1 base from J, the gap between germline ends came to 10 bases. Reasons for excluding patients were uncontrolled infection, other autoimmune disease, pregnancy or lactation. Thyroid ultrasound, orbital computed tomography, clinical symptoms, and serum thyroxine and TRAb underpinned diagnoses. This clonotype was counted many times. The antigen remains undetermined. RNA transcripts served as the template for amplifying TCR beta CDR3 regions. During a first-round RT-PCR of the TCR CDR3, the HTBI primer set was used. Each CDR3 protein gets one entry after TCRdb re-called the multiplex PCR reads with MiXCR. The sample records hundreds of thousands of distinct CDR3 sequences, more than 15% being singletons.

The source material was blood. V and J are TRBV6-1 and TRBJ2-7, with D possibly matching TRBD2 (6 bases). This clonotype was obtained from a young woman with Graves' hyperthyroidism. The chain's CDR3 is CASRGTASYEQYF. The CDR3 bases are TGTGCCAGCAGGGGGACTGCTTCCTACGAGCAGTACTTC.